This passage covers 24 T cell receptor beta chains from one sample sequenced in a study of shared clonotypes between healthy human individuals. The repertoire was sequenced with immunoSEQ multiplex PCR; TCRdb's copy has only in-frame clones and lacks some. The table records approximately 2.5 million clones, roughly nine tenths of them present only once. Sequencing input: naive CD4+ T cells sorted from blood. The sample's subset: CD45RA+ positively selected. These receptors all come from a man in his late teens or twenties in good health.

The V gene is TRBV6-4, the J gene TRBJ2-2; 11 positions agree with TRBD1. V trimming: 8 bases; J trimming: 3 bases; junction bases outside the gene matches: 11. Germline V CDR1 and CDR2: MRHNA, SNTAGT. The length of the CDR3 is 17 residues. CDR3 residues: CASYLILDRGHTGELFF. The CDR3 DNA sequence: TGTGCCAGCTACCTTATTTTGGACAGGGGGCACACCGGGGAGCTGTTTTTT.

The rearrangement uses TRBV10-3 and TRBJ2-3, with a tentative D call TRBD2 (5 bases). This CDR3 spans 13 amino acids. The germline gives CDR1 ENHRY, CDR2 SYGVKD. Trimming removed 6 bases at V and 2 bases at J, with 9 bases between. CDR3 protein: CAIRDFNTDTQYF. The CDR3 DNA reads TGTGCCATCAGGGACTTTAACACAGATACGCAGTATTTT.

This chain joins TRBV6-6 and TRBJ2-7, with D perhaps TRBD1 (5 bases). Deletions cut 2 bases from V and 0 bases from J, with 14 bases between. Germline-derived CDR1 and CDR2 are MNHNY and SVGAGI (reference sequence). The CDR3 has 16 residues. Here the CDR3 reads CASSYGADPYSYEQYF. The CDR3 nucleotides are TGTGCCAGCAGTTACGGGGCAGATCCTTACTCCTACGAGCAGTACTTC.

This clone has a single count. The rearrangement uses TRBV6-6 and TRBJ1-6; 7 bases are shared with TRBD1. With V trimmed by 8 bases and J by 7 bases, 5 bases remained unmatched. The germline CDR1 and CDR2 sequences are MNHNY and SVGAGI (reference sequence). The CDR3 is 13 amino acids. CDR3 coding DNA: TGTGCCAGCTTCCAGACAGGGAATTCACCCCTCCACTTT. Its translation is CASFQTGNSPLHF.

The CDR3 protein is CASSLGPVWDEKLFF. In DNA, the CDR3 is TGTGCCAGCAGCTTGGGGCCGGTTTGGGATGAAAAACTGTTTTTT. The rearrangement joins TRBV5-6 to TRBJ1-4; D ambiguous. The V gene lost 0 bases and the J gene lost 6 bases, with 12 bases spanning the gap. The CDR3 has 15 residues. Germline V gives CDR1 SGHDT, CDR2 YYEEEE.

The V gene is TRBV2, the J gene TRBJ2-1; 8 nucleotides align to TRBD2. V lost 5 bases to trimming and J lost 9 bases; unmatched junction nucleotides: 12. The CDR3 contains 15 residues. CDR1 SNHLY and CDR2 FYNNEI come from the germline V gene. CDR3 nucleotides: TGTGCCAGCAGTCTGAGGGGACTAGACTCTGGTGAGCAGTTCTTC. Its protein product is CASSLRGLDSGEQFF. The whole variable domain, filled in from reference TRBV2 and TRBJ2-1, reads EPEVTQTPSHQVTQMGQEVILRCVPISNHLYFYWYRQILGQKVEFLVSFYNNEISEKSEIFDDQFSVERPDGSNFTLKIRSTKLEDSAMYFCASSLRGLDSGEQFFGPGTRLTVL.

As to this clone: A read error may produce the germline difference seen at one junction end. Here the CDR3 DNA reads TGCAGCGTTAAAGAGGTTGGGGCTGAAGCTTTCTTT. Translated, it gives CSVKEVGAEAFF. This sequence joins TRBV29-1 and TRBJ1-1; no definite D call. This CDR3 is 12 amino acids long. Germline values: CDR1 SQVTM, CDR2 ANQGSEA. Full variable domain (remainder filled in from reference TRBV29-1 and TRBJ1-1): SAVISQKPSRDICQRGTSLTIQCQVDSQVTMMFWYRQQPGQSLTLIATANQGSEATYESGFVIDKFPISRPNLTFSTLTVSNMSPEDSSIYLCSVKEVGAEAFFGQGTRLTVV.

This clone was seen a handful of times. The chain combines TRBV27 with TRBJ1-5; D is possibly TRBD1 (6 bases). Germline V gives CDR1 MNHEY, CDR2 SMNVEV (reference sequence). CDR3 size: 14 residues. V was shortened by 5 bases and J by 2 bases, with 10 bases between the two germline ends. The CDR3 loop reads CASSPRQGNQPQHF. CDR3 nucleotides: TGTGCCAGCAGTCCTCGACAGGGCAATCAGCCCCAGCATTTT.

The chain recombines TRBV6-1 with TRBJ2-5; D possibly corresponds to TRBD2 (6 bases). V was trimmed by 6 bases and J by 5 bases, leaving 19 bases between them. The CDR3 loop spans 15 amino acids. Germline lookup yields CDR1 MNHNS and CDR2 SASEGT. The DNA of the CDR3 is TGTGCCAGCAGCCCAGAAGACGGGAGAAGGGAGACCCAGTACTTC. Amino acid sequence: CASSPEDGRRETQYF.

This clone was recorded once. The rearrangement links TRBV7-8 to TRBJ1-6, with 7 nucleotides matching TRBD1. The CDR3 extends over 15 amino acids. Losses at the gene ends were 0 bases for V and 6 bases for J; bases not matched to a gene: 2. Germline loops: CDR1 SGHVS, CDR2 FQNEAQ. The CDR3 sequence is CASSLAGTANSPLHF. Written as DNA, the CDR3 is TGTGCCAGCAGCTTAGCAGGGACAGCTAATTCACCCCTCCACTTT.

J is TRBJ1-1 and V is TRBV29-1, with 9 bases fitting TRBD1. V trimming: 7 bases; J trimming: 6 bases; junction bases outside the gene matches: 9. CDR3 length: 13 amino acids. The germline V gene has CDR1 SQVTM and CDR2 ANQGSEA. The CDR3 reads CSASGTGRSEAFF. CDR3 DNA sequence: TGCAGCGCTTCCGGGACAGGGCGATCTGAAGCTTTCTTT. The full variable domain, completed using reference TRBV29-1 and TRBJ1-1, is SAVISQKPSRDICQRGTSLTIQCQVDSQVTMMFWYRQQPGQSLTLIATANQGSEATYESGFVIDKFPISRPNLTFSTLTVSNMSPEDSSIYLCSASGTGRSEAFFGQGTRLTVV.

The CDR3 DNA reads TGTGCCAGCAGCTCCCCAGGGGAGACCCAGTACTTC. Its protein is CASSSPGETQYF. The chain links TRBV7-8 to TRBJ2-5; D is possibly TRBD1 (5 bases). Germline V gene lookup returns CDR1 SGHVS and CDR2 FQNEAQ. The length of the CDR3 is 12 residues. The V gene lost 4 bases and the J gene lost 5 bases, with 8 bases spanning the gap.

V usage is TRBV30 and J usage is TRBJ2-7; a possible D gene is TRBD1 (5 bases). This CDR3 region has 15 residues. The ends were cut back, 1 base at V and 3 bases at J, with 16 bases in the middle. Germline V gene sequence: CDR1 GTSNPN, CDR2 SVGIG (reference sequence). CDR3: CAWSGSRGRGYEQYF. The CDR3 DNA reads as TGTGCCTGGAGTGGTTCGAGAGGTAGGGGCTACGAGCAGTACTTC. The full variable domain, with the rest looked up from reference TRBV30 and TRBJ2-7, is SQTIHQWPATLVQPVGSPLSLECTVEGTSNPNLYWYRQAAGRGLQLLFYSVGIGQISSEVPQNLSASRPQDRQFILSSKKLLLSDSGFYLCAWSGSRGRGYEQYFGPGTRLTVT.

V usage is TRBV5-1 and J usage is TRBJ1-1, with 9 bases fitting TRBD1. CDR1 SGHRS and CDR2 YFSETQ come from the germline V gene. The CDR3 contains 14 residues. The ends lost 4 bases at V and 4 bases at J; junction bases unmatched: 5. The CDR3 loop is CASSPQGAATEAFF. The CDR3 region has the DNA TGCGCCAGCAGCCCACAGGGGGCTGCCACTGAAGCTTTCTTT.

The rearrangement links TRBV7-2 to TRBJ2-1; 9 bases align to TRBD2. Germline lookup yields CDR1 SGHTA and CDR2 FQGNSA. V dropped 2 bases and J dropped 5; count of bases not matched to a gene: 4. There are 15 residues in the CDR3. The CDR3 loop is CASSLKAGGNNEQFF. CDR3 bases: TGTGCCAGCAGCTTAAAGGCGGGGGGGAACAATGAGCAGTTCTTC.

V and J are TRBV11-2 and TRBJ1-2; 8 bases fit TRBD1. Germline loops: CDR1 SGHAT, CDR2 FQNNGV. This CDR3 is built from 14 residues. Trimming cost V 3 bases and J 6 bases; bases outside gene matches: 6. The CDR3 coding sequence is TGTGCCAGCAGCTTTGGGGCAGGGGGCGATGGCTACACCTTC. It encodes CASSFGAGGDGYTF.

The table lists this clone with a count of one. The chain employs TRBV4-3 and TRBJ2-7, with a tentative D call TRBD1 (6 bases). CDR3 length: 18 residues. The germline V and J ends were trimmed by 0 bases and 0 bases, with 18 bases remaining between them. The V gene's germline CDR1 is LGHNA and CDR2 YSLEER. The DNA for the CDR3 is TGCGCCAGCAGCCAAGATTATTACAGGGAAAGTTTCTCCTACGAGCAGTACTTC. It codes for CASSQDYYRESFSYEQYF.

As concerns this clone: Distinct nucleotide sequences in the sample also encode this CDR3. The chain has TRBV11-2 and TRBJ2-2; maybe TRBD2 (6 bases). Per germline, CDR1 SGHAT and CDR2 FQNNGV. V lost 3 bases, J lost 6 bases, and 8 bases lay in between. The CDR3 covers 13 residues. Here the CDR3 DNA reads TGTGCCAGCAGCTTTGGAGGGGCCGGGGAGCTGTTTTTT. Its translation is CASSFGGAGELFF.

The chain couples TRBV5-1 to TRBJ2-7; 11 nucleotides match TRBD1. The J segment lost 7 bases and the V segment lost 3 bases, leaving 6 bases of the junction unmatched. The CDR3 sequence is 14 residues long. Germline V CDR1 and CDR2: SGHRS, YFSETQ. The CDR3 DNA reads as TGCGCCAGCAGCTCGGGACAGGGGGTTTGGGAGCAGTACTTC. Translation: CASSSGQGVWEQYF.

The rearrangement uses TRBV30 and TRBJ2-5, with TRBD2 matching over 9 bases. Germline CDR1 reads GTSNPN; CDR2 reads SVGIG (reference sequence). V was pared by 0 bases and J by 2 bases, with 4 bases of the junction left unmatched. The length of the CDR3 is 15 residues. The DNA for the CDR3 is TGTGCCTGGAGTGTGGGGACTAGCTATCAAGAGACCCAGTACTTC. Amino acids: CAWSVGTSYQETQYF.

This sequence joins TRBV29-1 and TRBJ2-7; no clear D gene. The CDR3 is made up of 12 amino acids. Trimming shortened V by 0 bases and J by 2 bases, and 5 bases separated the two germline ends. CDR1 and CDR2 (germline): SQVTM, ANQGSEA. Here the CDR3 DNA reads TGCAGCGTTGAAGAGTTCCCCTACGAGCAGTACTTC. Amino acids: CSVEEFPYEQYF.

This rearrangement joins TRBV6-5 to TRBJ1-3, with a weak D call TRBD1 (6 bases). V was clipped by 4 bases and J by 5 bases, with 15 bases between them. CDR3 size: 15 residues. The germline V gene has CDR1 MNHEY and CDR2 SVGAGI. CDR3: CASSSLAGTRNTIYF. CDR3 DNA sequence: TGTGCCAGCAGTTCCCTGGCCGGGACAAGAAACACCATATATTTT.

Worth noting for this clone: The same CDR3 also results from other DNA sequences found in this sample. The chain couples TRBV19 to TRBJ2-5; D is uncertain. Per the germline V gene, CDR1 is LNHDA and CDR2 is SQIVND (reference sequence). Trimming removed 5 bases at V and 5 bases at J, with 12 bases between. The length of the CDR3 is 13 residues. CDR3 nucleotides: TGTGCCAGTAGTCCTAGGGTTCGGGAGACCCAGTACTTC. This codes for CASSPRVRETQYF. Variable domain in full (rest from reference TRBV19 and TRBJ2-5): DGGITQSPKYLFRKEGQNVTLSCEQNLNHDAMYWYRQDPGQGLRLIYYSQIVNDFQKGDIAEGYSVSREKKESFPLTVTSAQKNPTAFYLCASSPRVRETQYFGPGTRLLVL.

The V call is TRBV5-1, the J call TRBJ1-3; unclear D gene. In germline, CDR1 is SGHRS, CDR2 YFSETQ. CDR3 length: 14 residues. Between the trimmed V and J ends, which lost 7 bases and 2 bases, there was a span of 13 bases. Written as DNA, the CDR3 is TGCGCCAGCCGGGCAGGATCCGCTGGAAACACCATATATTTT. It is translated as CASRAGSAGNTIYF.